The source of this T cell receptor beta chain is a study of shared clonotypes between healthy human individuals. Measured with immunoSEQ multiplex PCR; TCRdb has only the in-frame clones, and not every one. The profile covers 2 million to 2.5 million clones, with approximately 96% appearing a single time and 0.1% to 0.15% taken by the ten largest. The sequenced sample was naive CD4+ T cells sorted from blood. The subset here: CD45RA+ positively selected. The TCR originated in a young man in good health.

The CDR3 is CASRAPGTDTQYF. In DNA, the CDR3 is TGTGCCAGCAGGGCCCCGGGAACAGATACGCAGTATTTT. The genes are TRBV18 and TRBJ2-3, with a tentative D call TRBD2 (5 bases). V was trimmed by 8 bases and J by 3 bases, leaving 12 bases between them. This CDR3 is 13 amino acids long. The V gene's germline CDR1 is KGHSH and CDR2 LQKENI.